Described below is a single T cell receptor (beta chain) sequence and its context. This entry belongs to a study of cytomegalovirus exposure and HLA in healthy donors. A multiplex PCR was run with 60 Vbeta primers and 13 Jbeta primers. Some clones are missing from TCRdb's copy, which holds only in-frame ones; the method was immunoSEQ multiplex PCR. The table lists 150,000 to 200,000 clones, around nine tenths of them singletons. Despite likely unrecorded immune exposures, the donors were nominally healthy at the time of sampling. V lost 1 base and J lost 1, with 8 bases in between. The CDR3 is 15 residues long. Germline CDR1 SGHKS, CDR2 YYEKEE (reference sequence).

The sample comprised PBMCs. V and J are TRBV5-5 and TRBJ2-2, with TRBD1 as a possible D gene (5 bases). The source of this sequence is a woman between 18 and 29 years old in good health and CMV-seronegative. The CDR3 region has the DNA TGTGCCAGCAGCTTGAATCAGGGGAACACCGGGGAGCTGTTTTTT. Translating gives CASSLNQGNTGELFF.